The 27 T cell receptor beta chains listed next were all sequenced from one sample in a study of molecular identifiers for immune sequencing clone quantification. TCRdb independently ran MiXCR on the PCR reads; one entry per CDR3 protein. Of 400,000 to 600,000 distinct CDR3 sequences in the sample, under 30% were seen once. Sequenced material: naive CD8+ T cells from blood, with Jurkat cell RNA spiked in. Subset here: FACS-sorted CD8+CD4-CCR7+CD45RA+ naive T cells. All receptors derive from a human donor in good health. Some libraries in this study had Jurkat cell RNA spiked in.

This clonotype was counted a few times. The CDR3 loop is CASSFGTSLTYEQYF. The CDR3 DNA reads as TGTGCCAGCAGCTTCGGGACCAGCCTGACCTACGAGCAGTACTTC. The chain employs TRBV5-4 and TRBJ2-7; D could derive from TRBD1 or TRBD2 (5 bases each). V lost 2 bases to trimming and J lost 2 bases, with 14 bases between them. The CDR3 runs to 15 residues. The germline V gene encodes CDR1 SGHNT and CDR2 YYREEE (reference sequence).

This clonotype was seen a few times. This chain joins TRBV20-1 and TRBJ1-5; a possible D gene is TRBD1 (5 bases). In germline, CDR1 is DFQATT, CDR2 SNEGSKA (reference sequence). The CDR3 has 14 amino acids. Trimming cost V 0 bases and J 4 bases, with 10 bases left between them. The CDR3 DNA reads as TGCAGTGCTAGAGACCCGGACATAAATCAGCCCCAGCATTTT. Encoded protein: CSARDPDINQPQHF.

Many counts were recorded for this clonotype. The chain carries TRBV20-1 and TRBJ2-3; D is perhaps TRBD2 (7 bases). The CDR3 length is 16 residues. Germline CDR1 and CDR2: DFQATT and SNEGSKA (reference sequence). The germline V and J ends were trimmed by 1 base and 0 bases, with 14 bases remaining between them. The CDR3 here is CSARAGGETSTDTQYF. CDR3 DNA sequence: TGCAGTGCTAGAGCGGGGGGCGAAACTAGCACAGATACGCAGTATTTT.

The genes are TRBV9 and TRBJ2-7; 7 nucleotides line up with TRBD2. From germline, CDR1 is SGDLS and CDR2 YYNGEE. The CDR3 covers 16 residues. With V trimmed by 0 bases and J by 0 bases, 6 bases remained unmatched. This chain's CDR3 is CASSVEGTSASYEQYF. CDR3 nucleotides: TGTGCCAGCAGCGTAGAGGGAACTAGCGCCTCCTACGAGCAGTACTTC.

This clonotype has at least ten counts. This sequence joins TRBV14 and TRBJ1-1; no reliable D call. In germline, CDR1 is SGHDN, CDR2 FVKESK. V dropped 4 bases and J dropped 6 bases, with 12 bases sitting between them. This CDR3 region has 13 residues. The DNA of the CDR3 is TGTGCCAGCAGCCTCCGTGGGGTATCTGAAGCTTTCTTT. Protein sequence: CASSLRGVSEAFF.

This clonotype was seen more than once but under ten times. At one boundary the junction diverges from the germline segment, which might be a read error. The chain carries TRBV5-3 and TRBJ2-2; a possible D gene is TRBD2 (5 bases). TRBV5-3 is an ORF; its function is uncertain. CDR3 length: 16 residues. As DNA, the CDR3 is TGTGCCAGCAGCTTGAGTGCTACTGCGAACACCGGGGAGCCGTTTTTT. As protein: CASSLSATANTGEPFF.

This sequence joins TRBV28 and TRBJ2-5; TRBD2 agrees at 8 bases. CDR3 length equals 16 residues. The V gene end was trimmed by 5 bases and the J gene end by 8 bases; junction bases not matched to a gene: 16. Germline assignment: CDR1 MDHEN and CDR2 SYDVKM. Written as DNA, the CDR3 is TGTGCCAGCAGTAGAGTAGCGGGAAAGTACCAAAAAACCCAGTACTTC. The encoded protein is CASSRVAGKYQKTQYF.

This clonotype has just a few counts. CDR3 in amino acids: CASSLGGSRGYTF. DNA of the CDR3: TGTGCCAGCAGTTTGGGTGGGTCGCGGGGCTACACCTTC. The chain couples TRBV6-5 to TRBJ1-2, with no clear D. The V and J ends lost 4 bases and 8 bases respectively, with 14 bases between them. Germline CDR1 is MNHEY and CDR2 is SVGAGI. The CDR3 has 13 amino acids.

This clonotype was counted only a few times. J is TRBJ2-5 and V is TRBV4-3; 7 bases are a match to TRBD1. There are 17 residues in the CDR3. The V gene's germline CDR1 is LGHNA and CDR2 YSLEER. V shed 0 bases, J shed 2 bases, and the junction held 9 bases outside the gene matches. CDR3 nucleotides: TGCGCCAGCAGCCAAGATAGGTTAGGCAGGGGGCAAGAGACCCAGTACTTC. Residues: CASSQDRLGRGQETQYF.

This clonotype was seen a single time. The junction does not match germline at one end; this may be a read error. The gene calls are TRBV5-6 and TRBJ2-1, with D unresolved. The CDR3 covers 11 residues. Per the germline V gene, CDR1 is SGHDT and CDR2 is YYEEEE. In nucleotides, the CDR3 is TGTGCCAGCAGCGAATACAATGAGCGGTTCTTC. Translation gives CASSEYNERFF.

This clonotype was detected only a few times. The chain couples TRBV30 to TRBJ1-4; D gene uncertain. The CDR3 is made up of 14 amino acids. CDR1 GTSNPN and CDR2 SVGIG come from the germline V gene (reference sequence). Trimming took 0 bases from V and 7 from J, leaving 12 bases between them. CDR3 DNA: TGTGCCTGGAGTGTATCCATCCTGGGTGAAAAACTGTTTTTT. As protein: CAWSVSILGEKLFF.

The CDR3 loop is CASSFAGPYNEQFF. The CDR3 region has the DNA TGCGCCAGCAGCTTTGCGGGTCCCTACAATGAGCAGTTCTTC. V usage is TRBV4-1 and J usage is TRBJ2-1; D may be TRBD2 (5 bases). The CDR3 is 14 residues long. Germline V CDR1 and CDR2: MGHRA, YSYEKL. Trimming stripped 5 bases from V and 2 bases from J, with 10 bases between.

J is TRBJ1-1 and V is TRBV4-3; D remains unclear. V dropped 0 bases and J dropped 6 bases, with 17 bases sitting between them. The CDR3 loop spans 16 amino acids. The germline V gene encodes CDR1 LGHNA and CDR2 YSLEER. The CDR3 loop is CASSQDEPALLAEAFF. CDR3 DNA sequence: TGCGCCAGCAGCCAAGATGAACCAGCTCTGTTGGCTGAAGCTTTCTTT.

This clonotype was seen at least ten times. This chain connects TRBV12-3 or TRBV12-4 to TRBJ2-7; no firm D call. This CDR3 has 12 amino acids. Trimming took 5 bases from V and 3 from J, leaving 8 bases between them. The CDR3 sequence is CASSPDRYEQYF. The CDR3, as DNA: TGTGCCAGCAGTCCGGACCGCTACGAGCAGTACTTC.

This clonotype showed up many times. This sequence joins TRBV6-5 and TRBJ2-7; D might be TRBD2 (5 bases). Trimming pared 5 bases from V and 7 bases from J, leaving 18 bases between. Per the germline V gene, CDR1 is MNHEY and CDR2 is SVGAGI. The CDR3 contains 14 residues. The CDR3 reads CASSPGISIGEQYF. The DNA for the CDR3 is TGTGCCAGCAGTCCGGGAATCTCAATCGGAGAGCAGTACTTC.

The chain recombines TRBV2 with TRBJ1-1, with D maybe TRBD1 (5 bases). The V gene lost 1 base and the J gene lost 4 bases, with 13 bases spanning the gap. The CDR3 loop spans 15 amino acids. Germline CDR1 SNHLY, CDR2 FYNNEI. This CDR3 reads CASSEEYRPGTEAFF. In DNA, the CDR3 is TGTGCCAGCAGTGAAGAATACAGGCCTGGCACTGAAGCTTTCTTT.

The J gene is TRBJ2-7, the V gene TRBV6-2 or TRBV6-3; D ambiguous. The length of the CDR3 is 11 residues. With 6 bases removed from V and 6 bases from J, the gap between germline ends came to 9 bases. Looked up from germline, CDR1 is MNHEY and CDR2 is SVGEGT. In DNA, the CDR3 is TGTGCCAGCAGGTATAGCTCCGAGCAGTACTTC. Protein sequence: CASRYSSEQYF.

This clonotype was detected a few times. This chain connects TRBV11-2 to TRBJ2-2; TRBD2 matches at 9 bases. V shed 9 bases, J shed 4 bases, and the junction held 3 bases outside the gene matches. Germline loops: CDR1 SGHAT, CDR2 FQNNGV. The CDR3 runs to 13 residues. The CDR3 region has the DNA TGTGCCAGTCTAGCGGGGACCACCGGGGAGCTGTTTTTT. It is translated as CASLAGTTGELFF.

CDR3 protein: CASSENAGLGNTEAFF. As DNA, the CDR3 is TGTGCCAGCAGCGAAAATGCAGGGTTGGGGAACACTGAAGCTTTCTTT. The rearrangement links TRBV9 to TRBJ1-1, with D perhaps TRBD1 (5 bases). The CDR3 length is 16 residues. V was shortened by 3 bases and J by 1 base, with 16 bases between the two germline ends. Germline lookup yields CDR1 SGDLS and CDR2 YYNGEE.

This clonotype was counted only a few times. This sequence joins TRBV5-6 and TRBJ2-3, with D perhaps TRBD1 or TRBD2 (5 bases each). This CDR3 contains 17 residues. V was shortened by 0 bases and J by 4 bases, with 18 bases between the two germline ends. Germline V gives CDR1 SGHDT, CDR2 YYEEEE. The CDR3 loop is CASSLGTGGYGPDTQYF. Here the CDR3 DNA reads TGTGCCAGCAGCTTGGGTACTGGGGGTTATGGGCCAGATACGCAGTATTTT.

This clonotype was counted a few times. The gene calls are TRBV29-1 and TRBJ1-3, with D tentatively TRBD1 (5 bases). The germline V gene has CDR1 SQVTM and CDR2 ANQGSEA. Trimming left V 1 base short and J 2 bases short, with 12 bases between. The CDR3 sequence is 15 residues long. Here the CDR3 DNA reads TGCAGCGTTGAAGGCGGCAGGGACCCTGGAAACACCATATATTTT. This sequence encodes CSVEGGRDPGNTIYF.

Comments on this clonotype: At one end the junction does not follow the germline gene, possibly because of a read error. The J gene is TRBJ2-7, the V gene TRBV5-6; a weak D match, TRBD2 (5 bases). CDR1 is SGHDT and CDR2 is YYEEEE in the germline V gene. The CDR3 sequence is 14 residues long. CDR3: CASSLGSGVSEEYF. CDR3 in DNA: TGTGCCAGCAGCTTGGGGTCCGGGGTATCCGAGGAGTACTTC.

J is TRBJ2-7 and V is TRBV19; 10 bases line up with TRBD2. This CDR3 region has 17 residues. The germline gives CDR1 LNHDA, CDR2 SQIVND (reference sequence). The V and J ends lost 5 bases and 0 bases, in that order; junction bases with no gene match: 10. This chain's CDR3 is CASSFGLAVGNSYEQYF. The CDR3 coding sequence is TGTGCCAGTAGTTTCGGACTAGCGGTAGGAAACTCCTACGAGCAGTACTTC. Variable domain in full (rest from reference TRBV19 and TRBJ2-7): DGGITQSPKYLFRKEGQNVTLSCEQNLNHDAMYWYRQDPGQGLRLIYYSQIVNDFQKGDIAEGYSVSREKKESFPLTVTSAQKNPTAFYLCASSFGLAVGNSYEQYFGPGTRLTVT.

The V gene is TRBV4-1, the J gene TRBJ2-1, with D possibly matching TRBD1 (5 bases). Germline V gene data show CDR1 as MGHRA and CDR2 as YSYEKL. V was shortened by 3 bases and J by 7 bases, with 13 bases between the two germline ends. The CDR3 runs 14 residues. The CDR3, as DNA: TGCGCCAGCAGCCAGGGCCTGGGGCTGAATGAGCAGTTCTTC. Encoded protein: CASSQGLGLNEQFF.

In the case of this clonotype: Possible read error: a much larger clone is one base away. The chain links TRBV29-1 to TRBJ2-7, with 9 bases matching TRBD2. The V and J ends lost 8 bases and 7 bases, in that order; junction bases with no gene match: 9. There are 12 residues in the CDR3. Germline CDR1 is SQVTM and CDR2 is ANQGSEA. In nucleotides, the CDR3 is TGCAGCATCGAAGCGGGAGGTGGAGAGCAGTACTTC. Protein: CSIEAGGGEQYF.

At least ten counts were recorded for this clonotype. This rearrangement joins TRBV5-6 to TRBJ2-7, with D maybe TRBD2 (6 bases). V dropped 0 bases and J dropped 3 bases, with 13 bases sitting between them. Per germline, CDR1 SGHDT and CDR2 YYEEEE. The CDR3 has 15 residues. CDR3 loop: CASSLGAGTVYEQYF. The CDR3 bases are TGTGCCAGCAGCTTGGGAGCCGGGACTGTCTACGAGCAGTACTTC. The entire variable domain, with the rest obtained from reference TRBV5-6 and TRBJ2-7, is as follows: DAGVTQSPTHLIKTRGQQVTLRCSPKSGHDTVSWYQQALGQGPQFIFQYYEEEERQRGNFPDRFSGHQFPNYSSELNVNALLLGDSALYLCASSLGAGTVYEQYFGPGTRLTVT.

This clonotype was counted a few times. The V call is TRBV11-2, the J call TRBJ2-5; weak D call: TRBD1 (6 bases). V lost 4 bases and J 1 base, leaving 13 bases between the germline ends. Per the germline V gene, CDR1 is SGHAT and CDR2 is FQNNGV. The CDR3 has 15 residues. CDR3 DNA sequence: TGTGCCAGCAGCTCAGGGGATCGATTCCAAGAGACCCAGTACTTC. This codes for CASSSGDRFQETQYF.